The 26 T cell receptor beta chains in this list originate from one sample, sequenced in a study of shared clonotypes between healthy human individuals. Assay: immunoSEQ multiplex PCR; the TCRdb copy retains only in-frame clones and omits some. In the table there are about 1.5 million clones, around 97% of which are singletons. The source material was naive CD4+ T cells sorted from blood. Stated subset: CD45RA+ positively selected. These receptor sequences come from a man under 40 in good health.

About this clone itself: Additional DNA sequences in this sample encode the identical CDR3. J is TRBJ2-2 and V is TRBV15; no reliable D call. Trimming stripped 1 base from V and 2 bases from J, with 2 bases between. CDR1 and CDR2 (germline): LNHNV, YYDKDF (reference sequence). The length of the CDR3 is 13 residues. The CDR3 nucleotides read TGTGCCACCAGCAGAGGTAACACCGGGGAGCTGTTTTTT. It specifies CATSRGNTGELFF. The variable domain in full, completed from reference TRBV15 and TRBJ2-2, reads DAMVIQNPRYQVTQFGKPVTLSCSQTLNHNVMYWYQQKSSQAPKLLFHYYDKDFNNEADTPDNFQSRRPNTSFCFLDIRSPGLGDTAMYLCATSRGNTGELFFGEGSRLTVL.

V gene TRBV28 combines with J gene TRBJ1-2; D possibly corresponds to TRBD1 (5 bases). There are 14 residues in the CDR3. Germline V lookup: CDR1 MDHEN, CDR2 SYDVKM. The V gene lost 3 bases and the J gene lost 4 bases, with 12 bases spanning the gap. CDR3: CASSLVGDFYGYTF. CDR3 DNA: TGTGCCAGCAGTTTGGTTGGGGACTTCTATGGCTACACCTTC.

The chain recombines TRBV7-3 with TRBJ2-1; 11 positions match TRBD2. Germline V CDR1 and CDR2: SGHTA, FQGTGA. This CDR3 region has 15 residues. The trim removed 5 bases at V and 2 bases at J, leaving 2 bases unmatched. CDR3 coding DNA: TGTGCCAGCAGCCTAGCGGGAGGAACCTACAATGAGCAGTTCTTC. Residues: CASSLAGGTYNEQFF.

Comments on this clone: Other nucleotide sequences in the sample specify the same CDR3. CDR3 sequence: CATSRDRGQETQYF. The CDR3 coding sequence is TGTGCCACCAGCAGGGACAGGGGGCAAGAGACCCAGTACTTC. This chain uses TRBV15 with TRBJ2-5; 10 bases match TRBD1. The CDR3 length is 14 residues. Germline lookup yields CDR1 LNHNV and CDR2 YYDKDF (reference sequence). The V gene end was trimmed by 3 bases and the J gene end by 2 bases; junction bases not matched to a gene: 0.

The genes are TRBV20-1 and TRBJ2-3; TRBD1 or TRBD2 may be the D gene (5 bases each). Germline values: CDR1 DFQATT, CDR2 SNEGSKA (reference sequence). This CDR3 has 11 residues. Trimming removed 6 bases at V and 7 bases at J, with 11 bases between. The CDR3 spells CSAYEGYTQYF. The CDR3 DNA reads TGCAGTGCATACGAGGGGTATACGCAGTATTTT.

The CDR3, as DNA: TGTGCCAGCGTAGGACAGGGGGGAACTGAAGCTTTCTTT. It codes for CASVGQGGTEAFF. The V and J genes are TRBV2 and TRBJ1-1; 10 bases map to TRBD1. This CDR3 has 13 amino acids. Per the germline V gene, CDR1 is SNHLY and CDR2 is FYNNEI. V gave up 8 bases and J gave up 5 bases; unmatched junction bases: 5.

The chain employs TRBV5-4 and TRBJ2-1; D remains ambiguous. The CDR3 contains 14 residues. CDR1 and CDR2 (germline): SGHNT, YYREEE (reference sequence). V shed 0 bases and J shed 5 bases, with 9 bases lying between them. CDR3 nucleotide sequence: TGTGCCAGCAGCTTGGGACTCCAGAACAATGAGCAGTTCTTC. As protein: CASSLGLQNNEQFF.

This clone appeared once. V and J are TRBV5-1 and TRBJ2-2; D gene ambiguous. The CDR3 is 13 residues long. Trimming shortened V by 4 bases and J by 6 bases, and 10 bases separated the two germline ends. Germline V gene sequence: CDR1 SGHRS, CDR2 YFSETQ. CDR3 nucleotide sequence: TGCGCCAGCAGCGTGAGCGCCGCCGGGGAGCTGTTTTTT. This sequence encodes CASSVSAAGELFF.

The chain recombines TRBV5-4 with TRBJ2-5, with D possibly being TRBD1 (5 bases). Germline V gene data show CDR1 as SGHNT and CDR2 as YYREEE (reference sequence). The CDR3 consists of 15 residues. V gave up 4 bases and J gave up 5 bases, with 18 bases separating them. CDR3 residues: CASSRSSQGRETQYF. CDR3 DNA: TGTGCCAGCAGCCGTTCCTCGCAGGGTAGGGAGACCCAGTACTTC.

The CDR3 region has the DNA TGTGCCAGCAGCGCGACTAGCTCTAGCACAGATACGCAGTATTTT. It encodes CASSATSSSTDTQYF. The chain combines TRBV5-4 with TRBJ2-3; TRBD2 matches 7 bases. The CDR3 has 15 amino acids. CDR1 is SGHNT, CDR2 YYREEE, per germline (reference sequence). V lost 4 bases to trimming and J lost 0 bases; unmatched junction nucleotides: 5.

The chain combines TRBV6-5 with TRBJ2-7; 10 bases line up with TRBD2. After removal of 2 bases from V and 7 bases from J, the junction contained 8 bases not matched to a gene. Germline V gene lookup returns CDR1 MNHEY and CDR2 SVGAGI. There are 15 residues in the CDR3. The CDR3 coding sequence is TGTGCCAGCAGTTACGATCTAGCGGGAGTGGGAGAGCAGTACTTC. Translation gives CASSYDLAGVGEQYF.

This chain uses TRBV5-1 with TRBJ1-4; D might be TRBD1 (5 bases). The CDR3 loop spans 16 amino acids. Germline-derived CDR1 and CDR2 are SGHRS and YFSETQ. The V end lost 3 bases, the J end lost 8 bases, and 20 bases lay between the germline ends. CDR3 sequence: CASSSRGGQGGEKLFF. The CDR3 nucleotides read TGCGCCAGCAGCTCGCGAGGTGGGCAGGGTGGAGAAAAACTGTTTTTT.

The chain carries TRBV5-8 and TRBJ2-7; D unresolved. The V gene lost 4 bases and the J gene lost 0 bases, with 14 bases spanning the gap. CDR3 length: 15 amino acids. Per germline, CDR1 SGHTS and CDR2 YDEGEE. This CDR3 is CASSLGSGPSYEQYF. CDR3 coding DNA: TGTGCCAGCAGCCTGGGCTCCGGCCCCTCCTACGAGCAGTACTTC.

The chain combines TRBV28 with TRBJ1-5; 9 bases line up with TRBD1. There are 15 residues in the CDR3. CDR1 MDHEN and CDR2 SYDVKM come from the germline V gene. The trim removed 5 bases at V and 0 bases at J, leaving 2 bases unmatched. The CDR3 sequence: CASSRDRVSNQPQHF. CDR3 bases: TGTGCCAGCAGTAGGGACAGGGTTAGCAATCAGCCCCAGCATTTT. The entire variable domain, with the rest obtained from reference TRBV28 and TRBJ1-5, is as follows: DVKVTQSSRYLVKRTGEKVFLECVQDMDHENMFWYRQDPGLGLRLIYFSYDVKMKEKGDIPEGYSVSREKKERFSLILESASTNQTSMYLCASSRDRVSNQPQHFGDGTRLSIL.

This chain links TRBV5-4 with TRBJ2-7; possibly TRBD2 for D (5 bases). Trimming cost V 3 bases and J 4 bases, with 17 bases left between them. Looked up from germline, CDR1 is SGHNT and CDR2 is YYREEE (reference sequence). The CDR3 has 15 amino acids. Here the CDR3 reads CASSSHGRAEYEQYF. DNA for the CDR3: TGTGCCAGCAGCTCCCATGGGAGAGCAGAATACGAGCAGTACTTC.

The CDR3 DNA follows: TGCGCCAGCAGTGCTAGTATTGGCGGGAACTCCTACGAGCAGTACTTC. It specifies CASSASIGGNSYEQYF. V usage is TRBV10-2 and J usage is TRBJ2-7, with a possible D match to TRBD2 (6 bases). Germline CDR1 reads WSHSY; CDR2 reads SAAADI. V was trimmed by 4 bases and J by 0 bases, leaving 16 bases between them. This CDR3 spans 16 amino acids.

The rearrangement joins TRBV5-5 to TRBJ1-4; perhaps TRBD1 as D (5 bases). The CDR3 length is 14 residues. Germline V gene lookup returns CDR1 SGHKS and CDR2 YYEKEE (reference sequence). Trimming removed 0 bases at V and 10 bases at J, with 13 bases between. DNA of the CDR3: TGTGCCAGCAGCTTGGGGCAGGGTGCGGGAAAACTGTTTTTT. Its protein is CASSLGQGAGKLFF.

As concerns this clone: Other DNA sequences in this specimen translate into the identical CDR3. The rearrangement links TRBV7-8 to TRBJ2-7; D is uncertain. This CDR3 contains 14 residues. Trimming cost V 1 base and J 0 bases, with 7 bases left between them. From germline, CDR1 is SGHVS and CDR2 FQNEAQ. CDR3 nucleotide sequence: TGTGCCAGCAGCTTAGGTACCAGCTCCTACGAGCAGTACTTC. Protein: CASSLGTSSYEQYF.

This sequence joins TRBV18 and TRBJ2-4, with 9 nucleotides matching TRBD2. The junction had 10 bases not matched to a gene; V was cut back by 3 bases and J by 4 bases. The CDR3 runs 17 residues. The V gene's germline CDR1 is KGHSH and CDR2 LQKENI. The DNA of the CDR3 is TGTGCCAGCTCACCGATTAGCGGGAGAGAGTCAAAAAACATTCAGTACTTC. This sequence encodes CASSPISGRESKNIQYF.

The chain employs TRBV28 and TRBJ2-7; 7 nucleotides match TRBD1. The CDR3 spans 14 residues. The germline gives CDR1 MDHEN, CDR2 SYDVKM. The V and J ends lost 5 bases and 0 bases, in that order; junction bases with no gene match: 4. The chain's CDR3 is CASSVTGVSYEQYF. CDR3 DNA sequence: TGTGCCAGCAGTGTCACAGGGGTCTCCTACGAGCAGTACTTC.

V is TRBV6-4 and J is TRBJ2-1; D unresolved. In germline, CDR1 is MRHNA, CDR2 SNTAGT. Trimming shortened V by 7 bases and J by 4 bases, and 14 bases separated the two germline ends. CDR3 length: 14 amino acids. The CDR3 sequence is CASTCFRVYNEQFF. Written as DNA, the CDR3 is TGTGCCAGCACCTGCTTCCGAGTTTACAATGAGCAGTTCTTC.

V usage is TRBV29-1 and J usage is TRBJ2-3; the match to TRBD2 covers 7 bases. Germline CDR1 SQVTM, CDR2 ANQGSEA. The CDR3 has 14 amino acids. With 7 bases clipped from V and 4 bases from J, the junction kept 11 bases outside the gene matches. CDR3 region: CSAIKRGLPDTQYF. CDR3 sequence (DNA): TGCAGCGCAATAAAGCGGGGTCTACCAGATACGCAGTATTTT.

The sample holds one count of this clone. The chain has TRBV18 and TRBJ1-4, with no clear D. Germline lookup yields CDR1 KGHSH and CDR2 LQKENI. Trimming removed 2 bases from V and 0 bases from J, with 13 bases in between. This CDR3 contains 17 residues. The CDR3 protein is CASSPDQTLATNEKLFF. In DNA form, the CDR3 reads TGTGCCAGCTCACCAGACCAGACCCTAGCAACTAATGAAAAACTGTTTTTT. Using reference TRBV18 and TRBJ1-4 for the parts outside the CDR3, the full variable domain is NAGVMQNPRHLVRRRGQEARLRCSPMKGHSHVYWYRQLPEEGLKFMVYLQKENIIDESGMPKERFSAEFPKEGPSILRIQQVVRGDSAAYFCASSPDQTLATNEKLFFGSGTQLSVL.

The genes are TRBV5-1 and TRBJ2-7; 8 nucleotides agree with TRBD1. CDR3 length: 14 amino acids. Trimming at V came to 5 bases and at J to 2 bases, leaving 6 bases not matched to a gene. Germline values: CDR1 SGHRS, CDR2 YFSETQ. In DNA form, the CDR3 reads TGCGCCAGCAGTCGAGGGACAGGCCCCTACGAGCAGTACTTC. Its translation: CASSRGTGPYEQYF.

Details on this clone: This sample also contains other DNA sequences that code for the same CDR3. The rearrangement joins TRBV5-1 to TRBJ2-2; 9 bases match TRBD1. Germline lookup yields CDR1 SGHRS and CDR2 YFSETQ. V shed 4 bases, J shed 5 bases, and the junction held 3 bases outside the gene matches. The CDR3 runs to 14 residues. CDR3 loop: CASSLGQGTGELFF. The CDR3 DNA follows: TGCGCCAGCAGCCTAGGACAGGGGACCGGGGAGCTGTTTTTT.

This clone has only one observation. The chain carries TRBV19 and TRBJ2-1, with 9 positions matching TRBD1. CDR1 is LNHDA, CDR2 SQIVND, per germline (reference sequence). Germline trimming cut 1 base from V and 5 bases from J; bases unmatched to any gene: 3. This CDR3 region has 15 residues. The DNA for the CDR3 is TGTGCCAGTAGTATAGGACAGGGGGAAGACAATGAGCAGTTCTTC. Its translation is CASSIGQGEDNEQFF.